Below, 21 T cell receptor beta chains from the same sample are listed, as sequenced in a study of OX40 agonist ivuxolimab in advanced cancers. Measured with immunoSEQ multiplex PCR; TCRdb has only the in-frame clones, and not every one. The sample shows around 58,000 clones, 84% of them seen only once. The input for sequencing was CD4+ or CD8+ T cells sorted from blood, taken in a trial of the OX40 agonist ivuxolimab. These receptors were taken from an adult with an advanced solid tumor such as melanoma, head and neck, liver or kidney cancer.

This chain joins TRBV5-4 and TRBJ2-5, with 9 bases matching TRBD2. Germline-derived CDR1 and CDR2 are SGHNT and YYREEE (reference sequence). V lost 4 bases, J lost 5 bases, and 15 bases stayed unmatched. The CDR3 covers 17 residues. CDR3 in DNA: TGTGCCAGCAGCATGCTCCTAGCGGGGAGATGGGACGAGACCCAGTACTTC. Amino acids: CASSMLLAGRWDETQYF.

The rearrangement uses TRBV6-1 and TRBJ2-7; D perhaps matches TRBD2 (6 bases). Trimming took off 8 bases at V and 2 bases at J, with 19 bases between the two ends. The CDR3 consists of 15 residues. Germline CDR1 and CDR2: MNHNS and SASEGT. CDR3 in amino acids: CASPKEGTGPYEQYF. CDR3 nucleotide sequence: TGTGCCAGCCCCAAGGAGGGGACGGGTCCCTACGAGCAGTACTTC.

The gene calls are TRBV11-2 and TRBJ2-1, with TRBD2 matching 8 bases. The CDR3 contains 14 residues. Germline assignment: CDR1 SGHAT and CDR2 FQNNGV. Trimming at V came to 5 bases and at J to 6 bases, leaving 6 bases not matched to a gene. The CDR3 DNA sequence: TGTGCCAGCAGCCGAGCGGGGGCCCTCAATGAGCAGTTCTTC. This translates into CASSRAGALNEQFF.

There are a few counts of this clone. J is TRBJ2-3 and V is TRBV4-3; D could derive from TRBD1 or TRBD2 (5 bases each). Germline values: CDR1 LGHNA, CDR2 YSLEER. The CDR3 spans 15 residues. With 0 bases removed from V and 6 bases from J, the gap between germline ends came to 13 bases. CDR3 in amino acids: CASSQDAVGTDTQYF. For the CDR3, the DNA is TGCGCCAGCAGCCAAGATGCGGTGGGGACCGATACGCAGTATTTT.

This sequence joins TRBV30 and TRBJ2-3; D tentatively fits TRBD1 or TRBD2 (5 bases each). V was shortened by 7 bases and J by 2 bases, with 13 bases between the two germline ends. This CDR3 contains 13 residues. Germline CDR1 and CDR2: GTSNPN and SVGIG (reference sequence). CDR3 DNA sequence: TGTGCCTCCTTGGGGGTAGTCACAGATACGCAGTATTTT. It specifies CASLGVVTDTQYF.

V and J are TRBV11-2 and TRBJ2-3; 10 bases align to TRBD2. Germline lookup yields CDR1 SGHAT and CDR2 FQNNGV. The CDR3 is made up of 17 amino acids. V lost 3 bases to trimming and J lost 1 base; unmatched junction nucleotides: 7. CDR3 in DNA: TGTGCCAGCAGCTTGCCAACTAGCGGGGATGGCACAGATACGCAGTATTTT. The encoded protein is CASSLPTSGDGTDTQYF.

The chain joins TRBV7-9 to TRBJ1-2; no reliable D call. The CDR3 has 11 amino acids. Germline V gene lookup returns CDR1 SEHNR and CDR2 FQNEAQ (reference sequence). V lost 11 bases and J lost 4, with 11 bases in between. The DNA of the CDR3 is TGTGCCCACGACACCCCCTATGGCTACACCTTC. Translation: CAHDTPYGYTF.

The V and J genes are TRBV28 and TRBJ2-5; 7 bases fit TRBD1. V dropped 3 bases and J dropped 5; count of bases not matched to a gene: 9. In germline, CDR1 is MDHEN, CDR2 SYDVKM. The CDR3 extends over 15 amino acids. This CDR3 is CASSFQQGIGETQYF. The CDR3 DNA sequence: TGTGCCAGCAGTTTCCAACAGGGGATTGGGGAGACCCAGTACTTC.

The chain is built from TRBV4-3 and TRBJ2-7; possible D gene TRBD1, 5 bases. The CDR3 is 15 residues long. Per germline, CDR1 LGHNA and CDR2 YSLEER. V was shortened by 0 bases and J by 2 bases, with 11 bases between the two germline ends. The CDR3 region has the DNA TGCGCCAGCAGCCAAGATGCCCAGGGCCCCTACGAGCAGTACTTC. Translation: CASSQDAQGPYEQYF.

The chain carries TRBV7-2 and TRBJ1-3; D remains ambiguous. V lost 5 bases, J lost 1 base, and 9 bases lay in between. The CDR3 loop spans 14 amino acids. Germline V CDR1 and CDR2: SGHTA, FQGNSA. The CDR3 DNA reads as TGTGCCAGCAGCCCGAAATCGTCTGGAAACACCATATATTTT. It specifies CASSPKSSGNTIYF.

There are a few counts of this clone. V gene TRBV15 combines with J gene TRBJ2-7; D not resolved. Looked up from germline, CDR1 is LNHNV and CDR2 is YYDKDF (reference sequence). V shed 9 bases and J shed 7 bases, with 25 bases lying between them. The length of the CDR3 is 15 residues. The CDR3 bases are TGTGCCACGGGTCGAACGGGTTCCAGGTTAGGGGAGCAGTACTTC. The encoded protein is CATGRTGSRLGEQYF.

The chain uses TRBV6-5 and TRBJ2-7; D may correspond to TRBD1 or TRBD2 (5 bases each). This CDR3 region has 13 residues. V gave up 7 bases and J gave up 2 bases, with 12 bases separating them. Germline V CDR1 and CDR2: MNHEY, SVGAGI. In DNA form, the CDR3 reads TGTGCCAGCAAATTTCGGGGCGCCTACGAGCAGTACTTC. Its translation is CASKFRGAYEQYF.

The CDR3 sequence: CASSAGRAFF. CDR3 DNA: TGTGCCAGCAGTGCAGGAAGAGCTTTCTTT. This rearrangement joins TRBV28 to TRBJ1-1; D is ambiguous. The V and J ends lost 5 bases and 10 bases respectively, with 8 bases between them. Germline V lookup: CDR1 MDHEN, CDR2 SYDVKM. This CDR3 is built from 10 residues.

V is TRBV10-2 and J is TRBJ2-7; D could derive from TRBD1 or TRBD2 (5 bases each). This CDR3 contains 14 residues. Germline values: CDR1 WSHSY, CDR2 SAAADI. Trimming left V 6 bases short and J 2 bases short, with 14 bases between. The CDR3 region is CASRRDRGAYEQYF. The CDR3 bases are TGCGCCAGCAGGAGGGACCGCGGAGCCTACGAGCAGTACTTC.

This clone was found a few times. V gene TRBV5-1 combines with J gene TRBJ1-1, with 9 positions matching TRBD1. J gave up 8 bases and V 7 bases, and 12 bases lay outside the gene matches. The CDR3 loop spans 14 amino acids. Germline V gene sequence: CDR1 SGHRS, CDR2 YFSETQ. For the CDR3, the DNA is TGCGCCAGCGGGGATACAGGGGGCGCTGGGGAAGCTTTCTTT. Translated, it gives CASGDTGGAGEAFF.

This chain links TRBV18 with TRBJ2-7; TRBD2 aligns across 10 bases. The germline CDR1 and CDR2 sequences are KGHSH and LQKENI. The length of the CDR3 is 16 residues. Trimming removed 2 bases from V and 6 bases from J; junction bases left unmatched: 10. CDR3 loop: CASSPNLAGVSGEQYF. The DNA for the CDR3 is TGTGCCAGCTCACCAAATCTAGCGGGAGTATCCGGCGAGCAGTACTTC.

This clone was observed once. V gene TRBV6-1 combines with J gene TRBJ2-7; D may be TRBD1 or TRBD2 (5 bases each). CDR1 is MNHNS, CDR2 SASEGT, per germline. V lost 4 bases and J lost 4, with 20 bases in between. CDR3 size: 16 residues. DNA for the CDR3: TGTGCCAGCAGTGGCATCTTTTCGGGACGGCCATACGAGCAGTACTTC. Amino acids: CASSGIFSGRPYEQYF.

This clone occurred once. V is TRBV7-9 and J is TRBJ2-2, with a possible D match to TRBD1 (5 bases). CDR3 length: 15 residues. Trimming took 1 base from V and 1 from J, leaving 7 bases between them. Germline V gene sequence: CDR1 SEHNR, CDR2 FQNEAQ (reference sequence). The CDR3 DNA reads TGTGCCAGCAGCTTAGTACAGGTGAACACCGGGGAGCTGTTTTTT. It encodes CASSLVQVNTGELFF.

This chain links TRBV5-4 with TRBJ1-2; D is uncertain. Per germline, CDR1 SGHNT and CDR2 YYREEE (reference sequence). The V end lost 3 bases, the J end lost 5 bases, and 8 bases lay between the germline ends. The CDR3 has 12 residues. The CDR3, as DNA: TGTGCCAGCAGCTCCTCTCGGTATGGCTACACCTTC. The encoded protein is CASSSSRYGYTF.

The chain uses TRBV6-5 and TRBJ2-7, with no clear D. CDR3 size: 14 residues. In germline, CDR1 is MNHEY, CDR2 SVGAGI. The V end was cut by 6 bases, the J end by 0 bases, with 12 bases between. The CDR3 region has the DNA TGTGCCAGCAGCCGCGACGGTAGCTCCTACGAGCAGTACTTC. Protein: CASSRDGSSYEQYF.

The chain carries TRBV7-2 and TRBJ2-5, with D unresolved. The CDR3 length is 15 residues. The V gene lost 5 bases and the J gene lost 3 bases, with 16 bases spanning the gap. The germline gives CDR1 SGHTA, CDR2 FQGNSA. The CDR3: CASSPRLPPEETQYF. The CDR3 bases are TGTGCCAGCAGCCCCCGACTCCCCCCTGAAGAGACCCAGTACTTC.